This is a list of T cell receptor beta chains from one sample in a study of Ad26.COV2.S vaccination and SARS-CoV-2 variants. Repertoires were generated with immunoSEQ multiplex PCR, while TCRdb's copy carries only in-frame clones and drops some. The table lists some 340,000 clones, 86% of them singletons. The source was peripheral blood, collected in a trial of Ad26.COV2.S vaccine versus placebo. These receptor sequences come from a person aged 18 to 65 who received the Ad26.COV2.S COVID-19 vaccine or a placebo. Each CDR3 is given with its conserved first and last residue. Each record gives: clone size, V gene, D gene, J gene, CDR3 protein, CDR3 DNA. A D gene is named only where the DNA matches it firmly. The size entry is marked missing in some rows and otherwise reads once, few, many or a size class.

abundance: NA; v_gene: TRBV6-5; d_gene: TRBD1; j_gene: TRBJ1-2; CDR3aa: CASIPLSTGNYGYTF; CDR3nt: TGTGCCAGCATCCCCCTTTCGACAGGGAACTATGGCTACACCTTC
abundance: NA; v_gene: TRBV4-2; d_gene: NA; j_gene: TRBJ2-7; CDR3aa: CASSQDLGGGIFGYEQYF; CDR3nt: TGTGCCAGCAGCCAAGATCTGGGAGGGGGGATCTTCGGCTACGAGCAGTACTTC
abundance: NA; v_gene: TRBV11-2; d_gene: NA; j_gene: TRBJ1-4; CDR3aa: CASKANEKLFF; CDR3nt: TGTGCCAGCAAGGCTAATGAAAAACTGTTTTTT
abundance: NA; v_gene: TRBV7-7; d_gene: TRBD1; j_gene: TRBJ2-1; CDR3aa: CASSSHSGQGIHEQFF; CDR3nt: TGTGCTAGCAGCTCACACTCCGGACAGGGTATCCATGAGCAGTTCTTC
abundance: once; v_gene: TRBV5-4; d_gene: NA; j_gene: TRBJ2-6; CDR3aa: CASNDLKGRRSGANVLTF; CDR3nt: TGTGCCAGCAACGACCTCAAGGGCCGAAGATCTGGGGCCAACGTCCTGACTTTC
abundance: once; v_gene: TRBV7-6; d_gene: NA; j_gene: TRBJ2-3; CDR3aa: CASSLWEWKDGGPDTQYF; CDR3nt: TGTGCCAGCAGCTTATGGGAATGGAAAGATGGGGGGCCAGATACGCAGTATTTT
abundance: NA; v_gene: TRBV9; d_gene: NA; j_gene: TRBJ2-5; CDR3aa: CASSARTAQETQYF; CDR3nt: TGTGCCAGCAGCGCCCGGACAGCTCAAGAGACCCAGTACTTC
abundance: NA; v_gene: TRBV5-1; d_gene: NA; j_gene: TRBJ2-5; CDR3aa: CASSPRGMGETQYF; CDR3nt: TGCGCCAGCAGCCCCCGGGGGATGGGGGAGACCCAGTACTTC
abundance: NA; v_gene: TRBV28; d_gene: NA; j_gene: TRBJ1-4; CDR3aa: CASSPVAGNRNNEKLFF; CDR3nt: TGTGCCAGCAGCCCGGTGGCAGGGAATCGTAATAATGAAAAACTGTTTTTT
abundance: once; v_gene: TRBV2; d_gene: NA; j_gene: TRBJ1-2; CDR3aa: CASSAIGLTYGYTF; CDR3nt: TGTGCCAGCAGTGCAATCGGACTTACCTATGGCTACACCTTC
abundance: NA; v_gene: TRBV27; d_gene: TRBD2; j_gene: TRBJ2-3; CDR3aa: CASSFELAGGRDTQYF; CDR3nt: TGTGCCAGCAGTTTCGAGCTAGCGGGGGGTCGGGATACGCAGTATTTT
abundance: NA; v_gene: TRBV3-1/TRBV3-2; d_gene: NA; j_gene: TRBJ1-1; CDR3aa: CASTHGPGTEAFF; CDR3nt: TGTGCCAGCACCCATGGCCCGGGGACTGAAGCTTTCTTT
abundance: NA; v_gene: TRBV5-1; d_gene: NA; j_gene: TRBJ1-2; CDR3aa: CASSLGGLNYGYTF; CDR3nt: TGCGCCAGCAGCTTGGGGGGCCTCAACTATGGCTACACCTTC
abundance: NA; v_gene: TRBV5-8; d_gene: NA; j_gene: TRBJ2-5; CDR3aa: CASSFSGSETQYF; CDR3nt: TGTGCCAGCAGCTTCTCCGGGAGTGAGACCCAGTACTTC
abundance: NA; v_gene: TRBV4-1; d_gene: NA; j_gene: TRBJ2-7; CDR3aa: CASSQVGGEQYF; CDR3nt: TGCGCCAGCAGCCAAGTAGGCGGCGAGCAGTACTTC
abundance: NA; v_gene: TRBV3-1/TRBV3-2; d_gene: NA; j_gene: TRBJ1-1; CDR3aa: CASSPLGLDTEAFF; CDR3nt: TGTGCCAGCAGCCCCTTGGGGTTGGACACTGAAGCTTTCTTT
abundance: NA; v_gene: TRBV2; d_gene: NA; j_gene: TRBJ2-1; CDR3aa: CASSWRGPSAQFF; CDR3nt: TGTGCCAGCAGTTGGAGGGGGCCCTCCGCGCAGTTCTTC
abundance: NA; v_gene: TRBV7-3; d_gene: NA; j_gene: TRBJ2-1; CDR3aa: CASSLNLGLEQFF; CDR3nt: TGTGCCAGCAGCTTAAATCTGGGCCTTGAGCAGTTCTTC
abundance: NA; v_gene: TRBV30; d_gene: NA; j_gene: TRBJ1-2; CDR3aa: CPTAAGEYLFGYGYTF; CDR3nt: TGTCCAACCGCAGCAGGGGAGTACCTCTTCGGCTATGGCTACACCTTC
abundance: NA; v_gene: TRBV2; d_gene: NA; j_gene: TRBJ2-1; CDR3aa: CASSEQGFSYNEQFF; CDR3nt: TGTGCCAGCAGTGAACAGGGGTTTTCCTACAATGAGCAGTTCTTC
abundance: NA; v_gene: TRBV2; d_gene: NA; j_gene: TRBJ2-1; CDR3aa: CASSEAVVNEQFF; CDR3nt: TGTGCCAGCAGTGAAGCAGTAGTCAATGAGCAGTTCTTC
abundance: few; v_gene: TRBV11-2; d_gene: NA; j_gene: TRBJ1-3; CDR3aa: CASSLDQLPGNTIYF; CDR3nt: TGTGCCAGCAGCTTAGATCAGCTCCCGGGAAACACCATATATTTT
abundance: once; v_gene: TRBV27; d_gene: NA; j_gene: TRBJ2-1; CDR3aa: CASRQLDSNEQFF; CDR3nt: TGTGCCAGCAGACAACTCGACAGCAATGAGCAGTTCTTC
abundance: NA; v_gene: TRBV1; d_gene: NA; j_gene: TRBJ2-1; CDR3aa: CTSSQDPSRGYYNEQFF; CDR3nt: TGCACCAGCAGCCAAGATCCCTCGCGGGGTTACTACAATGAGCAGTTCTTC
abundance: NA; v_gene: TRBV18; d_gene: TRBD1; j_gene: TRBJ1-6; CDR3aa: CASSPRDRAISSYNSPLHF; CDR3nt: TGTGCCAGCTCACCTAGGGACAGAGCAATTAGCTCCTATAATTCACCCCTCCACTTT
abundance: NA; v_gene: TRBV9; d_gene: TRBD2; j_gene: TRBJ2-3; CDR3aa: CASSVELASSTDTQYF; CDR3nt: TGTGCCAGCAGCGTAGAACTAGCGAGCTCCACAGATACGCAGTATTTT
abundance: NA; v_gene: TRBV7-2; d_gene: NA; j_gene: TRBJ2-2; CDR3aa: CASSTPNTGELFF; CDR3nt: TGTGCCAGCAGCACACCGAACACCGGGGAGCTGTTTTTT
abundance: once; v_gene: TRBV28; d_gene: TRBD1; j_gene: TRBJ1-5; CDR3aa: CASRNRGLRPGIVVDQPQHF; CDR3nt: TGTGCCAGCAGAAACAGGGGGCTCCGCCCAGGGATAGTGGTCGATCAGCCCCAGCATTTT